This T cell receptor beta chain is drawn from a study of CD8 T cells in Susac syndrome. Germline V gene sequence: CDR1 SGHDN, CDR2 FVKESK. Trimming took off 3 bases at V and 7 bases at J, with 12 bases between the two ends. The CDR3 totals 13 residues. Diagnostic criteria for definite or probable disease, in their recently defined form, were met by the patients with Susac syndrome. This clonotype was found once. Antigen specificity is unknown. Findings and caveats of the study: The authors found no clonal expansion in Susac syndrome CD4+ T cell repertoires. In its TCR sequencing and HLA analysis, the study acknowledged that the number of individuals was relatively small.

Random hexamers were used to reverse transcribe an amount of roughly 0.45 to 1 ug RNA. Amplification of the TCR beta CDR3 was carried out by immunoSEQ multiplex PCR, which spanned a total of 54 Vbeta and 13 Jbeta segments. Via MiXCR, TCRdb re-called the immunoSEQ multiplex PCR reads, giving one row per CDR3 protein. The sample yields under 200,000 distinct CDR3 sequences, around 94% seen once. This TCR derives from a human donor with Susac syndrome. The chain links TRBV14 to TRBJ1-1; D not resolved. The sequenced sample was CD4+ T cells from PBMCs. CDR3 sequence (DNA): TGTGCCAGCAGCCAGGTGGAGGATTTTGAAGCTTTCTTT. It encodes CASSQVEDFEAFF.